Presented here are 25 T cell receptor beta chains from one specimen sequenced in a study of early T cells in non-severe SARS-CoV-2 infection. TCRdb fed the 5' RACE reads into MiXCR, producing one record per CDR3 protein. The sample has over 25,000 distinct CDR3 sequences, 8.5% to 10% seen once. The sequenced material came from whole blood. The origin of the receptors is an adult who was a healthcare worker with PCR-confirmed SARS-CoV-2 infection or an uninfected control (not recorded which).

This clonotype was recorded at least ten times. The chain combines TRBV12-3 or TRBV12-4 with TRBJ2-1; 10 nucleotides align to TRBD1. The CDR3 extends over 15 amino acids. V lost 6 bases and J lost 6; bases outside the gene matches: 8. The CDR3 bases are TGTGCCAGCAGCCGCGGACAGGGGGTTAGCAATGAGCAGTTCTTC. Translation: CASSRGQGVSNEQFF.

This clonotype was seen only a few times. The rearrangement joins TRBV24-1 to TRBJ2-3; a weak D match, TRBD1 (6 bases). This CDR3 is built from 15 residues. Trimming shortened V by 4 bases and J by 5 bases, and 15 bases separated the two germline ends. Germline values: CDR1 KGHDR, CDR2 SFDVKD. The CDR3 loop is CATSELRTAGDTQYF. The DNA for the CDR3 is TGTGCCACCAGTGAACTCCGGACAGCCGGAGATACGCAGTATTTT.

This clonotype has at least ten counts. This chain connects TRBV14 to TRBJ1-6; D not resolved. V was clipped by 1 base and J by 7 bases, with 14 bases between them. CDR3 size: 16 residues. Germline V gene sequence: CDR1 SGHDN, CDR2 FVKESK. Here the CDR3 DNA reads TGTGCCAGCAGCCAAGGCCGGGCGTTGCGCAATTCACCCCTCCACTTT. This gives the protein CASSQGRALRNSPLHF.

This clonotype was observed many times. The V and J genes are TRBV4-3 and TRBJ1-1; D ambiguous. This CDR3 has 15 amino acids. Trimming removed 0 bases at V and 0 bases at J, with 8 bases between. Germline CDR1 LGHNA, CDR2 YSLEER. As DNA, the CDR3 is TGCGCCAGCAGCCAAGAGGGAGGGATGAACACTGAAGCTTTCTTT. Protein product: CASSQEGGMNTEAFF.

This clonotype appeared many times. This chain links TRBV4-3 with TRBJ1-5; perhaps TRBD1 as D (5 bases). The ends were cut back, 0 bases at V and 6 bases at J, with 12 bases in the middle. The CDR3 sequence is 15 residues long. Germline V gene data show CDR1 as LGHNA and CDR2 as YSLEER. Here the CDR3 DNA reads TGCGCCAGCAGCCAAGATTTTAGGGGATTTCAGCCCCAGCATTTT. Amino acids: CASSQDFRGFQPQHF.

This clonotype has ten or more counts. The rearrangement joins TRBV10-1 to TRBJ2-3, with 13 bases aligning to TRBD2. Germline V gene lookup returns CDR1 WNHNN and CDR2 SYGVQD (reference sequence). The CDR3 runs to 16 residues. V gave up 2 bases and J gave up 2 bases; unmatched junction bases: 1. DNA for the CDR3: TGCGCCAGCAGTGAGGGACTAGCGGGGGACACAGATACGCAGTATTTT. Translation: CASSEGLAGDTDTQYF.

Details on this clonotype: This sequence may be a read error, since a much larger clone differs from it by one base. The CDR3 sequence is CVSSGRGTATEAFF. CDR3 in DNA: TGTGTCAGCAGCGGAAGAGGGACAGCCACTGAAGCTTTCTTT. The chain couples TRBV5-4 to TRBJ1-1; 7 bases are a match to TRBD1. Germline CDR1 is SGHNT and CDR2 is YYREEE (reference sequence). The CDR3 is made up of 14 amino acids.

Many counts were recorded for this clonotype. The rearrangement links TRBV2 to TRBJ2-1; a weak D match, TRBD1 (5 bases). CDR1 SNHLY and CDR2 FYNNEI come from the germline V gene. The V and J ends lost 5 bases and 7 bases respectively, with 21 bases between them. This CDR3 contains 16 residues. CDR3: CASSPLAGSEKNEQFF. CDR3 coding DNA: TGTGCCAGCAGTCCCCTGGCAGGGTCAGAAAAGAATGAGCAGTTCTTC.

This chain uses TRBV2 with TRBJ2-7, with 8 bases that match TRBD1. From germline, CDR1 is SNHLY and CDR2 FYNNEI. V gave up 7 bases and J gave up 2 bases; unmatched junction bases: 7. The CDR3 extends over 14 amino acids. The CDR3 is CASNPGQVAYEQYF. CDR3 DNA sequence: TGTGCCAGCAATCCGGGACAGGTTGCCTACGAGCAGTACTTC.

This clonotype was seen at least ten times. J is TRBJ2-7 and V is TRBV20-1, with D possibly TRBD1 on 6 matching bases. In germline, CDR1 is DFQATT, CDR2 SNEGSKA (reference sequence). The germline V and J ends were trimmed by 6 bases and 3 bases, with 15 bases remaining between them. The CDR3 is made up of 13 amino acids. CDR3: CSAQRDNYYEQYF. CDR3 DNA sequence: TGCAGTGCCCAAAGGGACAACTACTACGAGCAGTACTTC.

This clonotype has a count of ten or more. This chain joins TRBV20-1 and TRBJ2-1; a weak D match, TRBD2 (7 bases). V gave up 3 bases and J gave up 6 bases, with 18 bases separating them. The CDR3 is 15 amino acids. Per the germline V gene, CDR1 is DFQATT and CDR2 is SNEGSKA (reference sequence). For the CDR3, the DNA is TGCAGTGCTAGTCAGTTGGGGGGGCCTGGCAATGAGCAGTTCTTC. This gives the protein CSASQLGGPGNEQFF.

The CDR3 reads CATSDLSENTEAFF. In DNA form, the CDR3 reads TGTGCCACCAGTGATTTGTCCGAGAACACTGAAGCTTTCTTT. V gene TRBV24-1 combines with J gene TRBJ1-1; D is undetermined. The germline gives CDR1 KGHDR, CDR2 SFDVKD. V was pared by 0 bases and J by 1 base, with 5 bases between. The CDR3 consists of 14 residues.

This clonotype is categorized as medium-sized (0.01 to 0.1%). V gene TRBV7-6 combines with J gene TRBJ2-1; 9 bases fit TRBD1. CDR1 SGHVS and CDR2 FNYEAQ come from the germline V gene. V dropped 5 bases and J dropped 6; count of bases not matched to a gene: 8. The CDR3 has 15 residues. The CDR3: CASSLPDRGGNEQFF. CDR3 nucleotide sequence: TGTGCCAGCAGCCTCCCTGACAGGGGGGGCAATGAGCAGTTCTTC.

This clonotype was seen many times. V and J are TRBV6-2 or TRBV6-3 and TRBJ2-5; 8 bases are shared with TRBD2. CDR1 and CDR2 from the germline V gene are MNHEY and SVGEGT. This CDR3 comprises 14 residues. V shed 5 bases and J 6 bases; nucleotides not matched to a gene: 8. The CDR3 DNA follows: TGTGCCAGCAGTGCACTAGCGGACCTGCAGACCCAGTACTTC. It is translated as CASSALADLQTQYF.

V usage is TRBV3-1 and J usage is TRBJ1-3, with a tentative D call TRBD1 (5 bases). The V end lost 4 bases, the J end lost 7 bases, and 14 bases lay between the germline ends. CDR1 is LGHDT, CDR2 YNNKEL, per germline (reference sequence). The CDR3 has 14 residues. CDR3 region: CASSPNPQVNTIYF. The CDR3 DNA reads TGTGCCAGCAGCCCCAACCCACAGGTGAACACCATATATTTT.

The chain has TRBV6-5 and TRBJ1-2, with TRBD1 matching 7 bases. J lost 3 bases, V lost 0 bases, and 1 base had no gene match. The germline CDR1 and CDR2 sequences are MNHEY and SVGAGI. The length of the CDR3 is 14 residues. The CDR3 here is CASSYSGQYYGYTF. CDR3 DNA sequence: TGTGCCAGCAGTTACTCGGGACAGTACTATGGCTACACCTTC.

This clonotype was detected many times. The chain joins TRBV3-1 to TRBJ2-7, with 9 bases matching TRBD1. After removal of 2 bases from V and 5 bases from J, the junction contained 7 bases not matched to a gene. This CDR3 is 15 amino acids long. The germline V gene encodes CDR1 LGHDT and CDR2 YNNKEL (reference sequence). The CDR3 loop is CASSQIPGQGNEQYF. The CDR3 coding sequence is TGTGCCAGCAGCCAAATTCCCGGACAGGGGAACGAGCAGTACTTC.

In regard to this clonotype: A read error is possible here, since a much larger clone lies one base away. The chain employs TRBV20-1 and TRBJ2-3; the match to TRBD2 covers 8 bases. This CDR3 spans 18 amino acids. V trimming: 6 bases; J trimming: 2 bases; junction bases outside the gene matches: 19. The germline gives CDR1 DFQATT, CDR2 SNEGSKA (reference sequence). The CDR3 protein is CSALTVGVAGTFTDTQYF. CDR3 sequence (DNA): TGCAGTGCCCTGACGGTGGGGGTAGCGGGGACATTCACAGATACGCAGTATTTT.

This clonotype has a count of ten or more. The gene calls are TRBV5-1 and TRBJ1-5; a weak D match, TRBD1 (6 bases). Trimming cost V 1 base and J 0 bases, with 17 bases left between them. The germline CDR1 and CDR2 sequences are SGHRS and YFSETQ. The CDR3 loop spans 18 amino acids. CDR3 nucleotide sequence: TGCGCCAGCAGCTTGACCCCCTCGACAGGTTATAGCAATCAGCCCCAGCATTTT. It encodes CASSLTPSTGYSNQPQHF.

This clonotype occurred many times. The chain links TRBV24-1 to TRBJ2-3, with 10 nucleotides matching TRBD1. Germline lookup yields CDR1 KGHDR and CDR2 SFDVKD. The CDR3 totals 15 residues. J lost 5 bases, V lost 5 bases, and 6 bases had no gene match. CDR3: CATSAVTGGLDTQYF. The DNA for the CDR3 is TGTGCCACCAGTGCCGTGACAGGGGGCTTAGATACGCAGTATTTT.

This clonotype has a count of ten or more. This chain connects TRBV18 to TRBJ1-1; D gene unclear. V was clipped by 6 bases and J by 3 bases, with 17 bases between them. The CDR3 contains 15 residues. Germline CDR1 reads KGHSH; CDR2 reads LQKENI. Here the CDR3 DNA reads TGTGCCAGCTCCCTTACGACCGGGGTCGACACTGAAGCTTTCTTT. This gives the protein CASSLTTGVDTEAFF.

The sample holds many counts of this clonotype. The CDR3, as DNA: TGCAGTGCTGATAATCGGGGGACCTACAATGAGCAGTTCTTC. Amino acids: CSADNRGTYNEQFF. The chain is built from TRBV20-1 and TRBJ2-1; a possible D gene is TRBD2 (6 bases). V was pared by 5 bases and J by 2 bases, with 13 bases between. The germline CDR1 and CDR2 sequences are DFQATT and SNEGSKA (reference sequence). This CDR3 comprises 14 residues.

This clonotype counts as medium-sized. This chain connects TRBV9 to TRBJ1-6; no reliable D call. The CDR3 has 14 residues. CDR1 and CDR2 from the germline V gene are SGDLS and YYNGEE. V shed 5 bases and J shed 7 bases, with 13 bases lying between them. CDR3 DNA: TGTGCCAGCAGTGTCGACGCCTCCAATTCACCCCTCCACTTT. This translates into CASSVDASNSPLHF.

This clonotype was seen at least ten times. This chain connects TRBV6-6 to TRBJ2-1; 7 nucleotides agree with TRBD1. Trimming at V came to 0 bases and at J to 0 bases, leaving 2 bases not matched to a gene. Germline V gene sequence: CDR1 MNHNY, CDR2 SVGAGI (reference sequence). This CDR3 spans 16 amino acids. CDR3 amino acids: CASSYSTGSSYNEQFF. CDR3 sequence (DNA): TGTGCCAGCAGTTACTCGACAGGGAGCTCCTACAATGAGCAGTTCTTC.

This clonotype was recorded many times. The chain uses TRBV27 and TRBJ2-7; 7 bases match TRBD1. The CDR3 has 14 residues. Germline-derived CDR1 and CDR2 are MNHEY and SMNVEV (reference sequence). The J segment lost 4 bases and the V segment lost 6 bases, leaving 9 bases of the junction unmatched. CDR3 sequence (DNA): TGTGCCAGCAGCCAAAAGACAGGGTTATACGAGCAGTACTTC. Protein product: CASSQKTGLYEQYF.